The entry that follows covers one T cell receptor beta chain sequence. The germline CDR1 and CDR2 sequences are WNHNN and SYGVQD (reference sequence). V lost 4 bases to trimming and J lost 0 bases, with 12 bases between them. The CDR3 contains 15 residues. The data are from a study of PD-L1 blockade in urothelial cancer. Study details: The study recovered a median of roughly 150,000 T cells per blood sample.

Clones were sequenced by immunoSEQ multiplex PCR, and TCRdb holds only the in-frame ones, with some missing. The table includes 50,000 to 65,000 clones, approximately 80% detected once. The sequence derives from a man aged 35 to 55 with urothelial cancer. The V gene is TRBV10-1, the J gene TRBJ1-1; the D gene is possibly TRBD1 (5 bases). Sequencing was performed on PBMCs, taken around atezolizumab (anti-PD-L1) treatment. This CDR3 is CASSVDPRVNTEAFF. DNA for the CDR3: TGCGCCAGCAGTGTAGACCCCAGGGTGAACACTGAAGCTTTCTTT.